This T cell receptor beta chain was observed in a study of CD8+ T cells in alopecia areata. About the study: Affected scalp percentage determined the severity score of treated patients. Overall study results and limits: Uncertain still, given a single nonresponder, is whether baseline CD8+ expansion links to response. TCR sharing across patients was less clear than in mice, possibly HLA-related. Within the top 100, expanded CD8+ clones significantly decreased with tofacitinib, as did scalp clonality.

A note on this clone: The target antigen is unknown.

Trimming cost V 0 bases and J 4 bases; bases outside gene matches: 6. The CDR3 covers 15 residues. CDR1 GTSNPN and CDR2 SVGIG come from the germline V gene (reference sequence). Documented treatment: oral pan-JAK inhibitor, 5-10 mg twice daily. Once RNA had been extracted, it was reverse transcribed into cDNA to act as the sequencing template. Libraries were prepared by immunoSEQ multiplex PCR; TCRdb keeps only in-frame clonotypes and omits some of them. The sample includes a few hundred thousand clones, roughly 66% of them seen just once. This sequence originates from a human donor with alopecia areata. The chain combines TRBV30 with TRBJ1-5; 7 bases line up with TRBD1. The material was CD4+ T cells sorted from blood, obtained at approximately week 42, from a patient treated with tofacitinib. The CDR3 nucleotides read TGTGCCTGGAGTGTAGCAGGGGGAATTAATCAGCCCCAGCATTTT. This translates into CAWSVAGGINQPQHF.